This TCR beta chain was obtained from a study of human T cells and chemical hapten exposure. Sample time point: patch test 1, 2 weeks after DPC sensitization. The sample's treatment: therapeutic diphenylcyclopropenone sensitization with weekly scalp DPC. One entry per CDR3 protein, called by TCRdb with MiXCR from the RACE reads. Of some 400,000 distinct CDR3 sequences in the sample, around 5% are singletons; the top ten hold approximately 2.5%. This clonotype was detected a few times. The CDR3 is 17 amino acids. Germline V gene sequence: CDR1 SGHVS, CDR2 FNYEAQ. The germline V and J ends were trimmed by 4 bases and 6 bases, with 23 bases remaining between them.

The clonotype was recovered from a woman between 45 and 65 years old with alopecia areata. Some clones in this sample may be carry-over from other donors' samples. Sample: whole blood, taken in connection with sensitization to the hapten diphenylcyclopropenone (DPC). The chain employs TRBV7-6 and TRBJ2-3, with D perhaps TRBD2 (5 bases). CDR3 in DNA: TGTGCCAGCAGCTCAACAAAGCCGGGGTTTACCATGGATACGCAGTATTTT. It yields the protein CASSSTKPGFTMDTQYF.